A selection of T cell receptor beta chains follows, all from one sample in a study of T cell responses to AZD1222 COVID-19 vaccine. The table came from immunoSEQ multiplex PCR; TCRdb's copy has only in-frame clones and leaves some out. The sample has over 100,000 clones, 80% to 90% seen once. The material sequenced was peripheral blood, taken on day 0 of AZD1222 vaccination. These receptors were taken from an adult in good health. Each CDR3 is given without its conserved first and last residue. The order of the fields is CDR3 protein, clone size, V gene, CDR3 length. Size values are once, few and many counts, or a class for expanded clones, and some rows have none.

cdr3_aa: ASSNRNQPQH
clone_size: NA
v_call: TRBV6-5
cdr3_length: 10

cdr3_aa: ASSYAGIPDTQY
clone_size: NA
v_call: TRBV28
cdr3_length: 12

cdr3_aa: ASSLEGGSHYGYT
clone_size: NA
v_call: TRBV5-1
cdr3_length: 13

cdr3_aa: ASSLSYRRSYNEQF
clone_size: NA
v_call: TRBV7-3
cdr3_length: 14

cdr3_aa: ASSQARDYEQY
clone_size: NA
v_call: TRBV4-1
cdr3_length: 11

cdr3_aa: ASSLNGFPLRSGNTIY
clone_size: NA
v_call: TRBV7-8
cdr3_length: 16

cdr3_aa: ASSRGLAGVNEQY
clone_size: NA
v_call: TRBV7-9
cdr3_length: 13

cdr3_aa: ASSPGAGWVKYGYT
clone_size: NA
v_call: TRBV5-1
cdr3_length: 14

cdr3_aa: ASSLGSGQFTGELF
clone_size: NA
v_call: TRBV5-1
cdr3_length: 14

cdr3_aa: ASSPTDRGRYEQY
clone_size: NA
v_call: TRBV23-1
cdr3_length: 13

cdr3_aa: ATSKVQGAVDTQY
clone_size: NA
v_call: TRBV15
cdr3_length: 13

cdr3_aa: SASLGGNHNEQF
clone_size: NA
v_call: TRBV20-1
cdr3_length: 12

cdr3_aa: ASSFGGNTEAF
clone_size: NA
v_call: TRBV5-1
cdr3_length: 11

cdr3_aa: ASSPVSNGADTQY
clone_size: NA
v_call: TRBV18
cdr3_length: 13

cdr3_aa: ASSDPGQGFEKLF
clone_size: NA
v_call: TRBV2
cdr3_length: 13

cdr3_aa: ASSVDRGQDEQY
clone_size: NA
v_call: TRBV2
cdr3_length: 12

cdr3_aa: ASSEATGDGELF
clone_size: NA
v_call: TRBV6-1
cdr3_length: 12

cdr3_aa: ASSPNGVQEKLF
clone_size: NA
v_call: TRBV5-4
cdr3_length: 12

cdr3_aa: ASSLGAGGVGTEAF
clone_size: NA
v_call: TRBV5-1
cdr3_length: 14

cdr3_aa: ASSPWTSTQETQY
clone_size: once
v_call: TRBV7-9
cdr3_length: 13

cdr3_aa: ASRTQGYGYT
clone_size: few
v_call: TRBV6-5
cdr3_length: 10

cdr3_aa: ASSHRPGLAGGLYNEQF
clone_size: once
v_call: TRBV3-1/TRBV3-2
cdr3_length: 17

cdr3_aa: PTRLGGGGPGIGELF
clone_size: NA
v_call: TRBV11-2
cdr3_length: 15

cdr3_aa: ASSYIGGDTEAF
clone_size: NA
v_call: TRBV6-5
cdr3_length: 12

cdr3_aa: AWDLERRNGYT
clone_size: few
v_call: TRBV30
cdr3_length: 11

cdr3_aa: ASSETGFVLF
clone_size: NA
v_call: TRBV2
cdr3_length: 10

cdr3_aa: ASSYQGQRAQY
clone_size: once
v_call: TRBV6-5
cdr3_length: 11

cdr3_aa: ASSVGGDSLNTEAF
clone_size: NA
v_call: TRBV9
cdr3_length: 14

cdr3_aa: ASSSGQGLTGELF
clone_size: NA
v_call: TRBV28
cdr3_length: 13

cdr3_aa: ASSQESQGYEQY
clone_size: NA
v_call: TRBV4-1
cdr3_length: 12

cdr3_aa: ASSPQGGPAEKLF
clone_size: NA
v_call: TRBV11-1
cdr3_length: 13

cdr3_aa: ASSLRGFEGYT
clone_size: NA
v_call: TRBV27
cdr3_length: 11

cdr3_aa: ASSEGPSSYNEQF
clone_size: NA
v_call: TRBV5-6
cdr3_length: 13

cdr3_aa: ASGGQGLRTDTQY
clone_size: NA
v_call: TRBV19
cdr3_length: 13

cdr3_aa: ATSDRNRAASTDTQY
clone_size: NA
v_call: TRBV24-1
cdr3_length: 15

cdr3_aa: ASSLTGEQF
clone_size: NA
v_call: TRBV3-1/TRBV3-2
cdr3_length: 9

cdr3_aa: ATDQAYEQY
clone_size: NA
v_call: TRBV7-9
cdr3_length: 9

cdr3_aa: ASSQRSAEAF
clone_size: NA
v_call: TRBV3-1/TRBV3-2
cdr3_length: 10

cdr3_aa: ASTGGQNQPQH
clone_size: few
v_call: TRBV19
cdr3_length: 11

cdr3_aa: ASRIRRGNTEAF
clone_size: NA
v_call: TRBV6-5
cdr3_length: 12

cdr3_aa: ASSDFGTGDYGYT
clone_size: NA
v_call: TRBV2
cdr3_length: 13

cdr3_aa: ASTPGQVGTDTQY
clone_size: NA
v_call: TRBV7-6
cdr3_length: 13

cdr3_aa: ASSFREGFPLH
clone_size: NA
v_call: TRBV12-3/TRBV12-4
cdr3_length: 11